What follows are 8 T cell receptor beta chains derived from one specimen sequenced in a study of T cell responses to AZD1222 COVID-19 vaccine. Data came from immunoSEQ multiplex PCR; TCRdb stores just in-frame clones and leaves some out. The sample lists some 130,000 clones; more than 80% were seen once. Sequences were derived from peripheral blood, sampled on day 0 of AZD1222 vaccination. These receptor sequences come from an adult in good health.

The J gene is TRBJ2-3, the V gene TRBV30; possibly TRBD2 for D (7 bases). Trimming removed 2 bases from V and 2 bases from J, with 11 bases in between. CDR1 GTSNPN and CDR2 SVGIG come from the germline V gene (reference sequence). There are 14 residues in the CDR3. CDR3 residues: CAWSRGADTDTQYF. The CDR3 region has the DNA TGTGCCTGGAGTCGGGGGGCCGACACAGATACGCAGTATTTT.

Many counts were recorded for this clone. The chain carries TRBV7-3 and TRBJ2-7; weak D call: TRBD2 (6 bases). Germline V gives CDR1 SGHTA, CDR2 FQGTGA. The length of the CDR3 is 14 residues. The ends were cut back, 5 bases at V and 5 bases at J, with 16 bases in the middle. DNA of the CDR3: TGTGCCAGCAGCCACTCCGGGGGTAGCGACGAGCAGTACTTC. Its protein product is CASSHSGGSDEQYF.

The genes are TRBV28 and TRBJ2-3, with D uncertain. The CDR3 has 13 amino acids. CDR1 MDHEN and CDR2 SYDVKM come from the germline V gene. Deletions cut 7 bases from V and 4 bases from J, with 12 bases between. Here the CDR3 DNA reads TGTGCCAGCAACCGTAGAGTCGCAGATACGCAGTATTTT. It codes for CASNRRVADTQYF.

This clone was observed a handful of times. V gene TRBV3-1 (or the pseudogene TRBV3-2) combines with J gene TRBJ2-5, with D perhaps matching TRBD2 (6 bases). The CDR3 totals 16 residues. Per the germline V gene, CDR1 is LGHDT and CDR2 is YNNKEL (reference sequence). Deletions cut 0 bases from V and 2 bases from J, with 13 bases between. The CDR3: CASSQDFPGLQETQYF. Written as DNA, the CDR3 is TGTGCCAGCAGCCAAGATTTTCCGGGACTGCAAGAGACCCAGTACTTC.

CDR3 protein: CASSQGSAQGFYEQYF. The CDR3 DNA reads as TGTGCCAGCAGCCAAGGAAGTGCCCAGGGCTTCTACGAGCAGTACTTC. This chain joins TRBV3-1 (or the pseudogene TRBV3-2) and TRBJ2-7; perhaps TRBD1 as D (5 bases). The germline CDR1 and CDR2 sequences are LGHDT and YNNKEL (reference sequence). Trimming took off 1 base at V and 3 bases at J, with 16 bases between the two ends. The CDR3 extends over 16 amino acids.

The chain joins TRBV12-5 to TRBJ1-2; D remains ambiguous. The V gene lost 7 bases and the J gene lost 4 bases, with 10 bases spanning the gap. Germline V lookup: CDR1 LGHNT, CDR2 FRNRAP. The CDR3 sequence is 12 residues long. The DNA of the CDR3 is TGTGCTAGTGCCCGCGACGGCTATGGCTACACCTTC. Encoded protein: CASARDGYGYTF.

The V and J genes are TRBV5-1 and TRBJ1-2; D remains ambiguous. Trimming removed 0 bases from V and 4 bases from J, with 7 bases in between. The CDR3 loop spans 13 amino acids. CDR1 SGHRS and CDR2 YFSETQ come from the germline V gene. The CDR3 nucleotides read TGCGCCAGCAGCTTGGACAGTACCTATGGCTACACCTTC. The encoded protein is CASSLDSTYGYTF. The variable domain in full, with the rest retrieved from reference TRBV5-1 and TRBJ1-2, is KAGVTQTPRYLIKTRGQQVTLSCSPISGHRSVSWYQQTPGQGLQFLFEYFSETQRNKGNFPGRFSGRQFSNSRSEMNVSTLELGDSALYLCASSLDSTYGYTFGSGTRLTVV.

V usage is TRBV5-1 and J usage is TRBJ2-3; D is uncertain. The germline V gene encodes CDR1 SGHRS and CDR2 YFSETQ. This CDR3 contains 16 residues. With 3 bases removed from V and 3 bases from J, the gap between germline ends came to 17 bases. The CDR3 DNA reads as TGCGCCAGCAGCTGGGCCACGGCGCGACGTACAGATACGCAGTATTTT. Its protein is CASSWATARRTDTQYF.